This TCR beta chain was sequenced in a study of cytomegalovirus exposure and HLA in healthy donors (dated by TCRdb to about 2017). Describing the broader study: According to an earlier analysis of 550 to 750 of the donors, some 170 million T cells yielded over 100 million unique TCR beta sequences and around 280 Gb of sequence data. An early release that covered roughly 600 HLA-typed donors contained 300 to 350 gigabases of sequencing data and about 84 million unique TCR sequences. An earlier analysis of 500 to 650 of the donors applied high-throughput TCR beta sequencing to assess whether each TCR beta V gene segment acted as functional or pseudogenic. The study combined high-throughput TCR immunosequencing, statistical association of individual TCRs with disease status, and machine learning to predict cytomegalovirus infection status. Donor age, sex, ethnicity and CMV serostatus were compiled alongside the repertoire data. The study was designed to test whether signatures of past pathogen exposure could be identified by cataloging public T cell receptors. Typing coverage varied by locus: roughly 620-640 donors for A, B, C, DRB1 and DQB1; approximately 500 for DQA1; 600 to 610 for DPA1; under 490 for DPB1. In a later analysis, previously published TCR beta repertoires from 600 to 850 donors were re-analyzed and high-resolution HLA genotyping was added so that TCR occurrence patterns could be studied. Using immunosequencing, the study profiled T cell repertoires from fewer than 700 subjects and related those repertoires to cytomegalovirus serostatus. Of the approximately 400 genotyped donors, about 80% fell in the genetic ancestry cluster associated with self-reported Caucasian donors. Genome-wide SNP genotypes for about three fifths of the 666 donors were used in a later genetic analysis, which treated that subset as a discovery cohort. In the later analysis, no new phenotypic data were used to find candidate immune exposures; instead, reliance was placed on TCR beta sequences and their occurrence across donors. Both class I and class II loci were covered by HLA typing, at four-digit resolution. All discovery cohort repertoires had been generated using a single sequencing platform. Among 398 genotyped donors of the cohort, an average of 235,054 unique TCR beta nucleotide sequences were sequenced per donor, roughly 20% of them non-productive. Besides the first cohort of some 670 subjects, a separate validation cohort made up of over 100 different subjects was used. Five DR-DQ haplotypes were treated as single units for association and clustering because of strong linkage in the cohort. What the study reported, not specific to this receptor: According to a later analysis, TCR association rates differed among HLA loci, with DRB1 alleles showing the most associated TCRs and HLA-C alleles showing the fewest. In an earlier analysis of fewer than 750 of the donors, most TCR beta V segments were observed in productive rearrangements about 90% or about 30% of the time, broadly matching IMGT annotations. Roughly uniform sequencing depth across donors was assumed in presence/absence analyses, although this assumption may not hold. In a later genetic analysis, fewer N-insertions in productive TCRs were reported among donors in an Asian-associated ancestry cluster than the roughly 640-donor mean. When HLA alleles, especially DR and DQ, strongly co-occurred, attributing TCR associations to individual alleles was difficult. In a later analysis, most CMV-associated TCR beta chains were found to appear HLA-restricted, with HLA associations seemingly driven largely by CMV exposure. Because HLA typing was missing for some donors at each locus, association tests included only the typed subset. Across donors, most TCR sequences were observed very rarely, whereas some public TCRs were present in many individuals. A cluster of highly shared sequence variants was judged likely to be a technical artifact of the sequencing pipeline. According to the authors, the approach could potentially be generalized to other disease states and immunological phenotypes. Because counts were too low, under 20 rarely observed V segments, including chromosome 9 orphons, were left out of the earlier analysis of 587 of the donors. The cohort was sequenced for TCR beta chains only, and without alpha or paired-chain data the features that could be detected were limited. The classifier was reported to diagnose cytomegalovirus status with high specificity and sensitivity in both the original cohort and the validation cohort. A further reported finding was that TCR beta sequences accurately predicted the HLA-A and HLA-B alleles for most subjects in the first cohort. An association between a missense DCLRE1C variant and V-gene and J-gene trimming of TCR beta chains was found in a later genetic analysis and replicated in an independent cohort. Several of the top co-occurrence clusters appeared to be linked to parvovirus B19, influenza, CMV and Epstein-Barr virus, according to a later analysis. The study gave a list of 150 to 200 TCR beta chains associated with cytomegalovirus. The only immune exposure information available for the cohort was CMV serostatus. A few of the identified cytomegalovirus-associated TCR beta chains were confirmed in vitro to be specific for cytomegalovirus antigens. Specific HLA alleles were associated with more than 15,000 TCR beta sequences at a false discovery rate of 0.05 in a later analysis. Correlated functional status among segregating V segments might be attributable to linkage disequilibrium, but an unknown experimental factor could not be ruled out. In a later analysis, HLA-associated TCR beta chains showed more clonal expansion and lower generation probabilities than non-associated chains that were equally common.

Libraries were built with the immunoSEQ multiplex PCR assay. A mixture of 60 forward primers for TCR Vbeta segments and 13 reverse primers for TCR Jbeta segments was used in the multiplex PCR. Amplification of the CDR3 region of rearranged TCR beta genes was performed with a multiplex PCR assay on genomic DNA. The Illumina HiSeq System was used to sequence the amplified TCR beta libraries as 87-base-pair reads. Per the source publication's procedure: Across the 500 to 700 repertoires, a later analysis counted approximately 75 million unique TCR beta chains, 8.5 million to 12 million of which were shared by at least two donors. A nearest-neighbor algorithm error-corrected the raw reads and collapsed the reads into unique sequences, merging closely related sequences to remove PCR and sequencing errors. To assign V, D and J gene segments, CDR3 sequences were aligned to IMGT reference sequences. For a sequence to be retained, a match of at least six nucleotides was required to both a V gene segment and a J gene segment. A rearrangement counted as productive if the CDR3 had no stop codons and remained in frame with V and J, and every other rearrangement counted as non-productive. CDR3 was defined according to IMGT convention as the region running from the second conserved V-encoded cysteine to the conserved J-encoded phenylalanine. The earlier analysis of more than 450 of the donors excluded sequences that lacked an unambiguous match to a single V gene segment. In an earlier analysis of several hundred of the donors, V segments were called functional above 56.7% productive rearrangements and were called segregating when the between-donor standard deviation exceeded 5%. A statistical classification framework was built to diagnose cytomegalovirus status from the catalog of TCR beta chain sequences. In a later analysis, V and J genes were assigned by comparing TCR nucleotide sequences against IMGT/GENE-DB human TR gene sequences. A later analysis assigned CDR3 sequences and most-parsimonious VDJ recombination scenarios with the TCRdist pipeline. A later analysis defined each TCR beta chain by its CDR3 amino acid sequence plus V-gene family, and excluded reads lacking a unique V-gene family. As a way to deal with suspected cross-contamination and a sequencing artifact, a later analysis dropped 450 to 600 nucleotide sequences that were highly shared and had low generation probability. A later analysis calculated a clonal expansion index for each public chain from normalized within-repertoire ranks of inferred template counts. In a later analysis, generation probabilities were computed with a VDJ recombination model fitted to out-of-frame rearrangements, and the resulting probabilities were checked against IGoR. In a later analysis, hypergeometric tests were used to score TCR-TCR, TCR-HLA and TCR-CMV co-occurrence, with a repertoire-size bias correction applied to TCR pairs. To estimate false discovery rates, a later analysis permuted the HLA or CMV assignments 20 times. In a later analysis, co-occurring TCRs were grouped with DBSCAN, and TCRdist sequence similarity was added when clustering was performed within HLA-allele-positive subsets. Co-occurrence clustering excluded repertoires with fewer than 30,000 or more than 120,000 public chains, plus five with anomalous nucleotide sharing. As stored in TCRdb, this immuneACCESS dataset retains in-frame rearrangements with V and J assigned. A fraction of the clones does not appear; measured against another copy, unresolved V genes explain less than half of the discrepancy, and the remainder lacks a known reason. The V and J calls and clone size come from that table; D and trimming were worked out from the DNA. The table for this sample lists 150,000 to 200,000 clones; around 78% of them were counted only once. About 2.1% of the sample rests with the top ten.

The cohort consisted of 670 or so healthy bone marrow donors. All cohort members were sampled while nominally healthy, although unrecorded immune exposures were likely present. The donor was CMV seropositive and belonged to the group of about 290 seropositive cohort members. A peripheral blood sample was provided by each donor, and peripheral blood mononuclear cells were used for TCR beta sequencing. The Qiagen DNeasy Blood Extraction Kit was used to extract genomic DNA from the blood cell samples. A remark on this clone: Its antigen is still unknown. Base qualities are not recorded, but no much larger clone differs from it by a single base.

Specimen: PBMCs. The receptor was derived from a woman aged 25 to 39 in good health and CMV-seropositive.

Here is the DNA: TGTGCCAGCAGGGACAGGGTGACTGGAAACACCATATATTTT. The translation is CASRDRVTGNTIYF. The chain is assembled from TRBV6-1 and TRBJ1-3, and TRBD1 aligns with 8 junction nucleotides. Germline trimming: 6 bases from V, 2 bases from J; junction bases outside gene matches: 3. Including the terminal cysteine and phenylalanine, the CDR3 comprises 14 residues. Of the read, only the CDR3 DNA is kept; its 42 bases are in frame from base 1. The germline V gene gives CDR1 as MNHNS and CDR2 as SASEGT.